These 27 T cell receptor beta chains came from one sample sequenced in a study of post-analysis software for immune sequencing data. These TCRs' antigens remain unknown. TCR beta cDNA libraries included unique molecular identifiers. MiXCR, applied by TCRdb to the PCR reads, yields one record per CDR3 protein. Altogether roughly 700,000 distinct CDR3 sequences are present, 25% to 30% being singletons, with the ten largest covering roughly 0.54%. Broader study findings: Roughly five TRBV segments were significantly more frequent in patients than in controls. TRBV5-6, TRBV5-1 and TRBV20-1 were among these segments.

The material sequenced was blood. These receptors all stem from a girl between 5 and 17 years old with multiple sclerosis.

V is TRBV12-3 or TRBV12-4 and J is TRBJ1-1; D gene unclear. V was clipped by 3 bases and J by 1 base, with 9 bases between them. The CDR3 totals 14 residues. The CDR3 is CASSFSRQNTEAFF. Written as DNA, the CDR3 is TGTGCCAGCAGTTTCTCCAGACAGAACACTGAAGCTTTCTTT.

The V gene is TRBV12-3 or TRBV12-4, the J gene TRBJ1-5; 8 nucleotides align to TRBD1. Losses at the gene ends were 4 bases for V and 6 bases for J; bases not matched to a gene: 5. The CDR3 length is 14 residues. This chain's CDR3 is CASSSGGAGQPQHF. DNA for the CDR3: TGTGCCAGCAGTTCAGGGGGCGCGGGTCAGCCCCAGCATTTT.

The genes are TRBV12-3 or TRBV12-4 and TRBJ2-4, with TRBD2 matching 11 bases. J lost 3 bases, V lost 6 bases, and 7 bases had no gene match. The CDR3 has 16 amino acids. The CDR3 reads CASSFTGTSGKNIQYF. The CDR3, as DNA: TGTGCCAGCAGCTTTACCGGGACTAGCGGCAAAAACATTCAGTACTTC.

This clonotype was recorded a few times. The V and J genes are TRBV6-2 or TRBV6-3 and TRBJ2-1; D is uncertain. Germline CDR1 is MNHEY and CDR2 is SVGEGT. V was pared by 3 bases and J by 8 bases, with 5 bases between. The CDR3 is 11 residues long. CDR3 sequence (DNA): TGTGCCAGCAGTTATGGGCATGAGCAGTTCTTC. It encodes CASSYGHEQFF.

The chain uses TRBV12-3 or TRBV12-4 and TRBJ2-1; no clear D gene. Trimming shortened V by 7 bases and J by 0 bases, and 13 bases separated the two germline ends. The length of the CDR3 is 15 residues. CDR3 in amino acids: CASTLGIGSYNEQFF. In DNA, the CDR3 is TGTGCCAGCACCCTGGGGATAGGCTCCTACAATGAGCAGTTCTTC.

J is TRBJ1-2 and V is TRBV27; maybe TRBD1 (6 bases). V was trimmed by 4 bases and J by 2 bases, leaving 14 bases between them. The CDR3 covers 15 residues. CDR1 and CDR2 from the germline V gene are MNHEY and SMNVEV (reference sequence). The CDR3 spells CASSSGYRVNYGYTF. The CDR3 DNA is TGTGCCAGCAGTTCAGGATACAGGGTGAACTATGGCTACACCTTC.

The chain joins TRBV11-2 to TRBJ2-1; 8 bases match TRBD2. CDR3 length: 15 amino acids. The ends lost 5 bases at V and 8 bases at J; junction bases unmatched: 11. CDR1 is SGHAT, CDR2 FQNNGV, per germline. CDR3 in DNA: TGTGCCAGCAGCGAGCCTATAGCGGGGATTTATGAGCAGTTCTTC. Translation: CASSEPIAGIYEQFF.

This clonotype was detected only a few times. CDR3 sequence: CASSAGGISIVEQYF. CDR3 coding DNA: TGTGCCAGCAGTGCGGGGGGGATCAGCATTGTGGAGCAGTACTTC. The genes are TRBV28 and TRBJ2-7; 9 bases are a match to TRBD2. This CDR3 has 15 residues. V dropped 5 bases and J dropped 7; count of bases not matched to a gene: 12. Germline CDR1 is MDHEN and CDR2 is SYDVKM.

V gene TRBV11-2 combines with J gene TRBJ2-5, with 7 positions matching TRBD2. Germline values: CDR1 SGHAT, CDR2 FQNNGV. V shed 1 base, J shed 11 bases, and the junction held 16 bases outside the gene matches. This CDR3 has 16 residues. CDR3 region: CASSLGKAGAVDEQYF. The CDR3 DNA reads TGTGCCAGCAGCTTAGGAAAGGCGGGAGCGGTTGATGAGCAGTACTTC.

The chain has TRBV6-2 or TRBV6-3 and TRBJ1-2, with TRBD1 matching 8 bases. V lost 2 bases, J lost 8 bases, and 10 bases stayed unmatched. The V gene's germline CDR1 is MNHEY and CDR2 SVGEGT. This CDR3 has 15 amino acids. CDR3 sequence reads: CASSYDLRGLGGYTF. The DNA of the CDR3 is TGTGCCAGCAGTTACGACCTCAGGGGGCTTGGAGGCTACACCTTC.

This clonotype occurred a few times. This sequence joins TRBV5-5 and TRBJ1-4; D gene unclear. The length of the CDR3 is 16 residues. Germline V gives CDR1 SGHKS, CDR2 YYEKEE (reference sequence). V was trimmed by 7 bases and J by 8 bases, leaving 24 bases between them. CDR3 sequence: CASLSRVGEGWEKLFF. CDR3 nucleotide sequence: TGTGCCAGCCTCTCACGAGTCGGGGAAGGATGGGAAAAACTGTTTTTT.

The chain is built from TRBV3-1 and TRBJ2-1, with D perhaps TRBD2 (7 bases). Germline V lookup: CDR1 LGHDT, CDR2 YNNKEL (reference sequence). Deletions cut 0 bases from V and 9 bases from J, with 15 bases between. This CDR3 comprises 15 residues. This CDR3 reads CASSQDWSGEGEQFF. The CDR3 region has the DNA TGTGCCAGCAGCCAAGATTGGTCAGGGGAGGGTGAGCAGTTCTTC.

This clonotype was seen a handful of times. This chain connects TRBV20-1 to TRBJ1-2; D gene ambiguous. Germline values: CDR1 DFQATT, CDR2 SNEGSKA (reference sequence). Trimming took 3 bases from V and 13 from J, leaving 9 bases between them. The CDR3 totals 9 residues. The chain's CDR3 is CSASQPTTF. In nucleotides, the CDR3 is TGCAGTGCTAGCCAGCCGACCACCTTC.

There are a few counts of this clonotype. The rearrangement joins TRBV7-9 to TRBJ2-4; D may be TRBD1 (6 bases). The closer fit of TRBJ2-7 to the DNA end suggests the J call may be wrong. In germline, CDR1 is SEHNR, CDR2 FQNEAQ (reference sequence). The CDR3 has 14 residues. The CDR3, as DNA: TGTGCCAGCAGCGCCGGGACACAGGGATACGAGCAGTACTTC. This sequence encodes CASSAGTQGYEQYF.

This clonotype showed up just a few times. V and J are TRBV6-5 and TRBJ2-7, with D possibly matching TRBD2 (5 bases). CDR3 length: 14 amino acids. Germline V gene lookup returns CDR1 MNHEY and CDR2 SVGAGI. The ends were cut back, 8 bases at V and 0 bases at J, with 14 bases in the middle. The CDR3, as DNA: TGTGCCAGCGCAAGAGCGGCGATCTCCTACGAGCAGTACTTC. Translated: CASARAAISYEQYF.

This clonotype has a count of ten or more. The chain recombines TRBV6-6 with TRBJ1-5; possibly TRBD1 for D (6 bases). V was pared by 2 bases and J by 4 bases, with 9 bases between. Germline-derived CDR1 and CDR2 are MNHNY and SVGAGI (reference sequence). This CDR3 contains 14 residues. CDR3 in amino acids: CASSYGGSNQPQHF. The DNA for the CDR3 is TGTGCCAGCAGTTACGGGGGCAGTAATCAGCCCCAGCATTTT.

This clonotype was seen more than once but under ten times. V usage is TRBV29-1 and J usage is TRBJ2-3; 10 bases align to TRBD1. The germline V gene has CDR1 SQVTM and CDR2 ANQGSEA. The CDR3 length is 18 residues. The CDR3 protein is CRADPSPGQGISTDTQYF. In nucleotides, the CDR3 is TGCAGGGCGGACCCCTCACCGGGACAGGGGATTAGCACAGATACGCAGTATTTT.

The V call is TRBV10-3, the J call TRBJ2-3; weak D call: TRBD1 (5 bases). With 4 bases removed from V and 3 bases from J, the gap between germline ends came to 8 bases. CDR1 is ENHRY and CDR2 is SYGVKD in the germline V gene. This CDR3 has 13 amino acids. CDR3: CAISAGWTDTQYF. CDR3 sequence (DNA): TGTGCCATCAGTGCAGGGTGGACAGATACGCAGTATTTT.

This clonotype was picked up a small number of times. The chain recombines TRBV28 with TRBJ2-5; 9 positions match TRBD2. Germline loops: CDR1 MDHEN, CDR2 SYDVKM. The CDR3 runs to 15 residues. V lost 6 bases and J lost 3; bases outside the gene matches: 8. CDR3 sequence (DNA): TGTGCCAGCAGCAGGACTAGCGTCTGGGAAGAGACCCAGTACTTC. This translates into CASSRTSVWEETQYF.

The chain couples TRBV2 to TRBJ1-1; D may be TRBD1 (5 bases). The germline V and J ends were trimmed by 1 base and 4 bases, with 13 bases remaining between them. The germline V gene encodes CDR1 SNHLY and CDR2 FYNNEI. This CDR3 comprises 15 residues. The DNA for the CDR3 is TGTGCCAGCAGTGAAGTAATGGGGCATGGCACTGAAGCTTTCTTT. This codes for CASSEVMGHGTEAFF.

This clonotype has only a few counts. CDR3: CSARDQSGGGYTF. The CDR3 DNA reads as TGCAGTGCTAGAGATCAGTCCGGCGGTGGCTACACCTTC. The chain joins TRBV20-1 to TRBJ1-2; no clear D. The CDR3 extends over 13 amino acids. Germline V gives CDR1 DFQATT, CDR2 SNEGSKA (reference sequence). Trimming cost V 0 bases and J 7 bases, with 12 bases left between them.

This clonotype has ten or more counts. This rearrangement joins TRBV10-3 to TRBJ1-2, with D hard to call. Trimming removed 8 bases from V and 4 bases from J, with 14 bases in between. CDR3 length: 13 residues. CDR1 and CDR2 from the germline V gene are ENHRY and SYGVKD. This CDR3 reads CAIPAGEGYGYTF. CDR3 nucleotide sequence: TGTGCCATCCCGGCGGGTGAGGGCTATGGCTACACCTTC.

The rearrangement uses TRBV15 and TRBJ1-5; 12 nucleotides align to TRBD1. The ends lost 4 bases at V and 7 bases at J; junction bases unmatched: 11. The CDR3 spans 17 residues. Germline CDR1 LNHNV, CDR2 YYDKDF (reference sequence). The CDR3: CATSTLPGQGAGQPQHF. The CDR3 DNA sequence: TGTGCCACCAGCACCCTTCCGGGACAGGGGGCTGGGCAGCCCCAGCATTTT. Supplemented by reference TRBV15 and TRBJ1-5, the full variable domain reads DAMVIQNPRYQVTQFGKPVTLSCSQTLNHNVMYWYQQKSSQAPKLLFHYYDKDFNNEADTPDNFQSRRPNTSFCFLDIRSPGLGDTAMYLCATSTLPGQGAGQPQHFGDGTRLSIL.

The chain recombines TRBV2 with TRBJ1-1; D is ambiguous. Trimming shortened V by 6 bases and J by 0 bases, and 14 bases separated the two germline ends. Germline lookup yields CDR1 SNHLY and CDR2 FYNNEI. The CDR3 contains 15 residues. CDR3 in DNA: TGTGCCAGCAGGCTCCCTAGTGTGGTGAACACTGAAGCTTTCTTT. Protein sequence: CASRLPSVVNTEAFF.

This clonotype was observed a few times. V and J are TRBV5-1 and TRBJ1-4, with D possibly TRBD1 on 5 matching bases. The CDR3 loop spans 14 amino acids. Germline values: CDR1 SGHRS, CDR2 YFSETQ. Trimming pared 2 bases from V and 8 bases from J, leaving 13 bases between. Written as DNA, the CDR3 is TGCGCCAGCAGCTTCAATCGGGGCGAAGAAAAACTGTTTTTT. It yields the protein CASSFNRGEEKLFF. Combining the CDR3 with reference TRBV5-1 and TRBJ1-4 gives the whole variable domain KAGVTQTPRYLIKTRGQQVTLSCSPISGHRSVSWYQQTPGQGLQFLFEYFSETQRNKGNFPGRFSGRQFSNSRSEMNVSTLELGDSALYLCASSFNRGEEKLFFGSGTQLSVL.

To note about this clonotype: Since no conserved phenylalanine or tryptophan closes the CDR3, a read error is the likely cause. V usage is TRBV5-1 and J usage is TRBJ2-5; no firm D call. Germline CDR1 is SGHRS and CDR2 is YFSETQ. This CDR3 region has 14 residues. The V end lost 1 base, the J end lost 5 bases, and 12 bases lay between the germline ends. The CDR3 loop reads CASSLLWPTETQYV. The CDR3 DNA is TGCGCCAGCAGCTTGTTATGGCCGACGGAGACCCAGTACGTC.

The gene calls are TRBV20-1 and TRBJ1-2; D gene uncertain. The V end was cut by 4 bases, the J end by 8 bases, with 23 bases between. Germline V CDR1 and CDR2: DFQATT, SNEGSKA (reference sequence). The CDR3 has 15 amino acids. The CDR3 here is CSATVGSKHVGGYTF. DNA for the CDR3: TGCAGTGCTACGGTGGGGAGCAAGCATGTTGGGGGCTACACCTTC.